Presented here are 5 T cell receptor beta chains from one specimen sequenced in a study of T cells in localized non-small cell lung cancer. Repertoires were generated with immunoSEQ multiplex PCR, while TCRdb's copy carries only in-frame clones and drops some. This table holds approximately 31,000 clones, about nine tenths found once. Sequenced here: peripheral blood, sampled before any cancer treatment. The receptors were sampled from a male donor at least 60 years old with stage III lung adenocarcinoma.

This chain links TRBV6-1 with TRBJ1-5; unclear D gene. CDR3 size: 13 residues. CDR1 MNHNS and CDR2 SASEGT come from the germline V gene. The ends were cut back, 10 bases at V and 4 bases at J, with 14 bases in the middle. The CDR3 nucleotides read TGTGCCACCATCCCGCATTCGAATCAGCCCCAGCATTTT. Amino acid sequence: CATIPHSNQPQHF.

The chain recombines TRBV13 with TRBJ2-4; 10 positions agree with TRBD2. CDR3 length: 17 amino acids. In germline, CDR1 is PRHDT, CDR2 FYEKMQ (reference sequence). J gave up 0 bases and V 2 bases, and 4 bases lay outside the gene matches. The CDR3 here is CASSLTSGVIAKNIQYF. The CDR3 DNA is TGTGCCAGCAGCTTAACTAGCGGGGTGATAGCCAAAAACATTCAGTACTTC.

The chain carries TRBV27 and TRBJ2-1; D unclear. Trimming cost V 3 bases and J 9 bases, with 15 bases left between them. The CDR3 runs to 14 residues. Per the germline V gene, CDR1 is MNHEY and CDR2 is SMNVEV (reference sequence). The CDR3 DNA sequence: TGTGCCAGCAGTTTCCGAATAGCTGGCGGTGAGCAGTTCTTC. Its protein product is CASSFRIAGGEQFF.

The V gene is TRBV4-1, the J gene TRBJ2-1; 8 bases are shared with TRBD1. This CDR3 region has 14 residues. With 0 bases clipped from V and 11 bases from J, the junction kept 6 bases outside the gene matches. Germline V CDR1 and CDR2: MGHRA, YSYEKL. The CDR3 sequence is CASSQDHRTGKQFF. The CDR3 bases are TGCGCCAGCAGCCAAGATCACAGGACAGGGAAGCAGTTCTTC.

V and J are TRBV7-2 and TRBJ2-2; D gene unclear. CDR3 length: 14 residues. Germline V CDR1 and CDR2: SGHTA, FQGNSA. With 1 base removed from V and 1 base from J, the gap between germline ends came to 4 bases. The chain's CDR3 is CASSLVGNTGELFF. As DNA, the CDR3 is TGTGCCAGCAGCTTAGTGGGGAACACCGGGGAGCTGTTTTTT. Supplemented by reference TRBV7-2 and TRBJ2-2, the full variable domain reads GAGVSQSPSNKVTEKGKDVELRCDPISGHTALYWYRQSLGQGLEFLIYFQGNSAPDKSGLPSDRFSAERTGGSVSTLTIQRTQQEDSAVYLCASSLVGNTGELFFGEGSRLTVL.